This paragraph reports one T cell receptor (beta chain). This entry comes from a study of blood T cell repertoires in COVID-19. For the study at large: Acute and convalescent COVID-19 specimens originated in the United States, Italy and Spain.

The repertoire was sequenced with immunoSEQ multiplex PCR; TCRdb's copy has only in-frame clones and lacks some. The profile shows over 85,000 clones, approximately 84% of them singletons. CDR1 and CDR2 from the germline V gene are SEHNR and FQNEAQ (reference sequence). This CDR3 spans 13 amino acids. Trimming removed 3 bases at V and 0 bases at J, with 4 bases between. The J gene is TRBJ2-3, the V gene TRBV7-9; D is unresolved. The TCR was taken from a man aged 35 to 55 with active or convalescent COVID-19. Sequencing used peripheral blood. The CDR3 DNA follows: TGTGCCAGCAGCTTCGGGAGCACAGATACGCAGTATTTT. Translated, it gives CASSFGSTDTQYF.